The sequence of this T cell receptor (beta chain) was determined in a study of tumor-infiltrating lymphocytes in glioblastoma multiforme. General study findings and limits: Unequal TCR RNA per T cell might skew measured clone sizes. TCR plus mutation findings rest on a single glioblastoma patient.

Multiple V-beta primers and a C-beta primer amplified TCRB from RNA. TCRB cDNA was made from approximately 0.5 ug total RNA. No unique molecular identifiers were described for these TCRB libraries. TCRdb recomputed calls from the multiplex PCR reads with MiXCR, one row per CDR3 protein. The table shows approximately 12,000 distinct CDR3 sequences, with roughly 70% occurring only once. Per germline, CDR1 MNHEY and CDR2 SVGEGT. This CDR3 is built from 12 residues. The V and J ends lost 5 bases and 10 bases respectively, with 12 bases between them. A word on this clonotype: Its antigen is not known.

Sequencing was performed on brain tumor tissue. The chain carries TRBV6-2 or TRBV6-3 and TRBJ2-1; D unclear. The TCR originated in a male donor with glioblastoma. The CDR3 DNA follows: TGTGCCAGCAGTCCGCGCTATTGGGAGCAGTTCTTC. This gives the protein CASSPRYWEQFF.